The 10 T cell receptor beta chains presented below share a single source sample, sequenced in a study of response to subunit inactivated influenza vaccine. TCRdb reprocessed the RT-PCR reads via MiXCR and lists one record per CDR3 protein. The profile shows roughly 700,000 distinct CDR3 sequences, over 11% of them singletons. Sequencing was performed on PBMCs from blood, taken less than 15 days before vaccination. Receptors originate from a man aged 50 to 60 who received an inactivated influenza vaccine.

This chain connects TRBV12-3 or TRBV12-4 to TRBJ2-7; no clear D gene. V lost 1 base, J lost 7 bases, and 8 bases lay in between. CDR3 length equals 12 residues. The CDR3 loop is CASSLGRWEQYF. CDR3 in DNA: TGTGCCAGCAGTTTAGGGCGGTGGGAGCAGTACTTC.

The rearrangement links TRBV2 to TRBJ2-3; 13 bases are a match to TRBD2. The CDR3 has 18 amino acids. V was clipped by 5 bases and J by 3 bases; unmatched bases: 11. Germline-derived CDR1 and CDR2 are SNHLY and FYNNEI. The chain's CDR3 is CASSPQVGLAGSTDTQYF. CDR3 coding DNA: TGTGCCAGCAGTCCCCAGGTGGGACTAGCGGGATCTACAGATACGCAGTATTTT.

The rearrangement joins TRBV20-1 to TRBJ2-7; 9 bases match TRBD1. Trimming at V came to 5 bases and at J to 7 bases, leaving 18 bases not matched to a gene. This CDR3 is built from 16 residues. CDR1 is DFQATT and CDR2 is SNEGSKA in the germline V gene (reference sequence). In DNA, the CDR3 is TGCAGTGCTGGGGTCAACCCGGGACAGGGCTTAAGGGAGCAGTACTTC. It codes for CSAGVNPGQGLREQYF.

This clonotype has a handful of counts. This chain connects TRBV7-9 to TRBJ2-7; tentative D call: TRBD1 (6 bases). This CDR3 is 15 amino acids long. V gave up 2 bases and J gave up 0 bases, with 11 bases separating them. Germline loops: CDR1 SEHNR, CDR2 FQNEAQ (reference sequence). CDR3 sequence reads: CASSLTGKNSYEQYF. The CDR3 coding sequence is TGTGCCAGCAGCTTAACAGGGAAAAACTCCTACGAGCAGTACTTC.

The table lists this clonotype with many counts. The gene calls are TRBV9 and TRBJ2-3, with 7 nucleotides matching TRBD1. CDR3 length equals 16 residues. The germline V gene encodes CDR1 SGDLS and CDR2 YYNGEE. With 3 bases clipped from V and 2 bases from J, the junction kept 9 bases outside the gene matches. The CDR3 DNA reads as TGTGCCAGCAGCGCCAGACAGGGACCAACCACAGATACGCAGTATTTT. It translates to CASSARQGPTTDTQYF.

The V gene is TRBV3-1, the J gene TRBJ1-6; 8 nucleotides agree with TRBD1. The CDR3 contains 14 residues. Germline V gene sequence: CDR1 LGHDT, CDR2 YNNKEL (reference sequence). The junction had 6 bases not matched to a gene; V was cut back by 4 bases and J by 10 bases. The chain's CDR3 is CASSLRTGRSPLHF. CDR3 nucleotides: TGTGCCAGCAGCCTGCGGACAGGGCGGTCACCCCTCCACTTT.

This clonotype was observed a few times. The chain uses TRBV11-2 and TRBJ2-7; no clear D. Germline V gene lookup returns CDR1 SGHAT and CDR2 FQNNGV. The CDR3 is made up of 13 amino acids. The V gene lost 6 bases and the J gene lost 2 bases, with 11 bases spanning the gap. CDR3 bases: TGTGCCAGCAGGCTCCAAACAGCCTACGAGCAGTACTTC. It is translated as CASRLQTAYEQYF.

V is TRBV7-3 and J is TRBJ2-2, with a possible D match to TRBD2 (5 bases). CDR3 length: 17 residues. CDR1 SGHTA and CDR2 FQGTGA come from the germline V gene. The germline V and J ends were trimmed by 1 base and 5 bases, with 17 bases remaining between them. DNA for the CDR3: TGTGCCAGCAGCTTAATTCCGGGCCCACCGGGGACCGGGGAGCTGTTTTTT. This translates into CASSLIPGPPGTGELFF.

The V and J genes are TRBV6-1 and TRBJ2-7; 9 bases are a match to TRBD1. V shed 3 bases, J shed 0 bases, and the junction held 15 bases outside the gene matches. The CDR3 totals 19 residues. Germline V CDR1 and CDR2: MNHNS, SASEGT. Here the CDR3 reads CASSEPRYPPDRGSYEQYF. The CDR3 DNA sequence: TGTGCCAGCAGTGAGCCGCGTTACCCCCCGGACAGGGGCTCCTACGAGCAGTACTTC.

This clonotype was picked up a small number of times. This chain uses TRBV6-1 with TRBJ2-5, with 7 bases matching TRBD1. J was trimmed by 5 bases and V by 4 bases; bases with no gene match: 7. Germline assignment: CDR1 MNHNS and CDR2 SASEGT. The CDR3 covers 14 residues. In nucleotides, the CDR3 is TGTGCCAGCAGTGCCAACGACAGGGAGGAGACCCAGTACTTC. As protein: CASSANDREETQYF.